The 10 T cell receptor beta chains below were found in one sample sequenced in a study of blood T cell repertoires in COVID-19. The repertoire was sequenced with immunoSEQ multiplex PCR; TCRdb's copy has only in-frame clones and lacks some. This table has 130,000 or so clones, 80% to 90% appearing once. Material: peripheral blood. Source of these receptors: a man older than 75 with active or convalescent COVID-19.

The chain joins TRBV18 to TRBJ1-1; a possible D gene is TRBD1 (6 bases). CDR1 KGHSH and CDR2 LQKENI come from the germline V gene. With 3 bases removed from V and 1 base from J, the gap between germline ends came to 18 bases. This CDR3 has 17 amino acids. In nucleotides, the CDR3 is TGTGCCAGCTCACCCCGGACAGTGATTGAAGGGAACACTGAAGCTTTCTTT. Encoded protein: CASSPRTVIEGNTEAFF.

The genes are TRBV29-1 and TRBJ2-3; D assignment may be TRBD1 or TRBD2 (6 bases each). Germline V CDR1 and CDR2: SQVTM, ANQGSEA. The CDR3 runs 12 residues. V lost 7 bases to trimming and J lost 1 base, with 9 bases between them. CDR3 loop: CSEGGGTDTQYF. DNA of the CDR3: TGCAGCGAGGGGGGCGGCACAGATACGCAGTATTTT.

J is TRBJ2-2 and V is TRBV14, with a possible D match to TRBD1 (6 bases). The V end was cut by 6 bases, the J end by 0 bases, with 11 bases between. The CDR3 totals 15 residues. Germline loops: CDR1 SGHDN, CDR2 FVKESK. Written as DNA, the CDR3 is TGTGCCAGCAGAGCAAGGACAGCGAACACCGGGGAGCTGTTTTTT. This codes for CASRARTANTGELFF. The complete variable domain, with remaining parts taken from reference TRBV14 and TRBJ2-2, reads EAGVTQFPSHSVIEKGQTVTLRCDPISGHDNLYWYRRVMGKEIKFLLHFVKESKQDESGMPNNRFLAERTGGTYSTLKVQPAELEDSGVYFCASRARTANTGELFFGEGSRLTVL.

The rearrangement uses TRBV7-9 and TRBJ2-5, with a possible D match to TRBD1 (7 bases). This CDR3 comprises 15 residues. Germline V gives CDR1 SEHNR, CDR2 FQNEAQ (reference sequence). V lost 0 bases, J lost 7 bases, and 15 bases lay in between. DNA for the CDR3: TGTGCCAGCAGCTTAGCGCGCGGGACAGCGGGGACCCAGTACTTC. This sequence encodes CASSLARGTAGTQYF.

The V call is TRBV19, the J call TRBJ1-2; weak D call: TRBD1 (6 bases). The V gene's germline CDR1 is LNHDA and CDR2 SQIVND (reference sequence). The CDR3 spans 14 residues. V was trimmed by 5 bases and J by 2 bases, leaving 12 bases between them. The CDR3 DNA follows: TGTGCCAGTAGTTTGGGACACAAAAACTATGGCTACACCTTC. Protein: CASSLGHKNYGYTF. Full variable domain (rest looked up from reference TRBV19 and TRBJ1-2): DGGITQSPKYLFRKEGQNVTLSCEQNLNHDAMYWYRQDPGQGLRLIYYSQIVNDFQKGDIAEGYSVSREKKESFPLTVTSAQKNPTAFYLCASSLGHKNYGYTFGSGTRLTVV.

The chain has TRBV7-2 and TRBJ2-4; D is uncertain. Trimming stripped 0 bases from V and 7 bases from J, with 7 bases between. Germline assignment: CDR1 SGHTA and CDR2 FQGNSA. The CDR3 consists of 13 residues. The DNA for the CDR3 is TGTGCCAGCAGCTTAGCCTCCGTGAACATTCAGTACTTC. Translated: CASSLASVNIQYF.

The chain links TRBV7-9 to TRBJ2-1; D remains ambiguous. The germline V gene encodes CDR1 SEHNR and CDR2 FQNEAQ (reference sequence). CDR3 size: 12 residues. The ends were cut back, 5 bases at V and 6 bases at J, with 8 bases in the middle. CDR3 amino acids: CASSTDGNEQFF. The DNA for the CDR3 is TGTGCCAGCAGCACAGACGGCAATGAGCAGTTCTTC.

This clone was seen a few times. The chain couples TRBV7-3 to TRBJ2-3; 11 bases match TRBD2. This CDR3 contains 15 residues. V gave up 6 bases and J gave up 2 bases; unmatched junction bases: 4. Germline-derived CDR1 and CDR2 are SGHTA and FQGTGA. CDR3 coding DNA: TGTGCCAGCAGTTTTAGCGGGGGGGCCACAGATACGCAGTATTTT. Residues: CASSFSGGATDTQYF.

The V call is TRBV12-3 or TRBV12-4, the J call TRBJ2-5, with 13 bases aligning to TRBD2. V lost 6 bases to trimming and J lost 5 bases; unmatched junction nucleotides: 0. The CDR3 is 13 amino acids. DNA for the CDR3: TGTGCCAGCAGGACTAGCGGGGGGGAGACCCAGTACTTC. This sequence encodes CASRTSGGETQYF.

The chain carries TRBV4-1 and TRBJ2-7, with TRBD2 as a possible D gene (5 bases). V lost 4 bases to trimming and J lost 6 bases, with 13 bases between them. This CDR3 spans 13 amino acids. Germline CDR1 and CDR2: MGHRA and YSYEKL. The CDR3 loop reads CASSPPSSGEQYF. In DNA, the CDR3 is TGCGCCAGCAGCCCCCCTAGCTCGGGCGAGCAGTACTTC.